This TCR beta chain is from a study of cytomegalovirus exposure and HLA in healthy donors. For the study at large: Ancestry clustering placed 81% of about 400 genotyped donors in the Caucasian-associated cluster. General study findings and limits: V- and J-gene trimming in TCR beta was tied to a missense DCLRE1C variant by an analysis performed later. The authors excluded some V segments, including TRBV6-2 and TRBV6-3, as indistinguishable.

A multiplex PCR was run with 60 Vbeta primers and 13 Jbeta primers. Generated by immunoSEQ multiplex PCR, the TCRdb table keeps only in-frame clones and is missing some. This table holds some 57,000 clones, 80% to 90% found once. Points on this clone: What it recognizes is unknown.

The ends lost 5 bases at V and 1 base at J; junction bases unmatched: 2. The germline CDR1 and CDR2 sequences are LNHDA and SQIVND (reference sequence). The CDR3 extends over 15 amino acids. Sequences were obtained from PBMCs. The origin of this receptor is a man aged 30-40 years in good health and CMV-seropositive. The chain employs TRBV19 and TRBJ2-3, with 11 bases lining up with TRBD2. The CDR3 DNA reads TGTGCCAGTAGTCTTAGCGGGAGGGGCACAGATACGCAGTATTTT. It yields the protein CASSLSGRGTDTQYF.